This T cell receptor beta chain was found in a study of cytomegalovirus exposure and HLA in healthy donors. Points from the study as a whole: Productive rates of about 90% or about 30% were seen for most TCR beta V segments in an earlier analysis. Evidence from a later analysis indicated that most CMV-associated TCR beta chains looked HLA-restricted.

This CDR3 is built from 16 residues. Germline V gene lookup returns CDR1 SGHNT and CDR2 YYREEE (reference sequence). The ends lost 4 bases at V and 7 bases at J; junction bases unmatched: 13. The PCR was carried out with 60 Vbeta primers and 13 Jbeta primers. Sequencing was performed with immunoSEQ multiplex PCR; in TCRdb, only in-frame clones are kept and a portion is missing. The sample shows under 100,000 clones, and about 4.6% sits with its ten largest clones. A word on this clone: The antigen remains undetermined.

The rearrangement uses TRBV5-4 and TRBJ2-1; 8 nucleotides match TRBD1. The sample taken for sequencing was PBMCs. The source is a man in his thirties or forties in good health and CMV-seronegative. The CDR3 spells CASSLPGQGQRNEQFF. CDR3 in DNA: TGTGCCAGCAGCCTGCCCGGACAGGGCCAAAGGAATGAGCAGTTCTTC.